This paragraph covers one TCR beta chain sequence. Per germline, CDR1 SEHNR and CDR2 FQNEAQ (reference sequence). The CDR3 extends over 14 amino acids. V lost 7 bases and J lost 2, with 13 bases in between. This sample is part of a study of T cell changes during pregnancy in multiple sclerosis. The table came from immunoSEQ multiplex PCR; TCRdb's copy has only in-frame clones and leaves some out. Here the sample spans about 83,000 clones, over 90% being singletons. V and J are TRBV7-9 and TRBJ2-3; D unresolved. The source material was peripheral blood, sampled in the second trimester of pregnancy. This TCR derives from a female donor with multiple sclerosis, enrolled in a pregnancy study. For the CDR3, the DNA is TGTGCCAGCACCCCCAGTGGCTCCACAGATACGCAGTATTTT. Translated: CASTPSGSTDTQYF.